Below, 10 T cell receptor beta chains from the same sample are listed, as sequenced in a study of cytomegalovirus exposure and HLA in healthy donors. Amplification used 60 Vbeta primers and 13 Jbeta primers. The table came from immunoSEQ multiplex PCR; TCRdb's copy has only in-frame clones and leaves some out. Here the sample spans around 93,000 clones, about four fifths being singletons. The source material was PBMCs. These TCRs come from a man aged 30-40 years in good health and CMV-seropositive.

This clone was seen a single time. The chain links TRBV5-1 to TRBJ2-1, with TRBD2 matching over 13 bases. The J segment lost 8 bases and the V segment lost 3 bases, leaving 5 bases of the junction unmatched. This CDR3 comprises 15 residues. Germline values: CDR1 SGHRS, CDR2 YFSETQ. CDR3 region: CASSWTSGSKDEQFF. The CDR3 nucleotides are TGCGCCAGCAGCTGGACTAGCGGGAGTAAGGATGAGCAGTTCTTC.

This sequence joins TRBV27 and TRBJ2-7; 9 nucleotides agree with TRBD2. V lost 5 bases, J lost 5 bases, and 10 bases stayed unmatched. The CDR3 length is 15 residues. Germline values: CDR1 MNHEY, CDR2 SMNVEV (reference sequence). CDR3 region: CASSPLAGRRDEQYF. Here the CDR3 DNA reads TGTGCCAGCAGTCCACTAGCGGGTCGTAGGGACGAGCAGTACTTC.

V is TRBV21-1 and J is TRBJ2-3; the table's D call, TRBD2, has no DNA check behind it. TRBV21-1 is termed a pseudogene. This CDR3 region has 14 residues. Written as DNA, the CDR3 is TGTGCCAGCAGCAAAGACGGGGGGGCAGATACGCAGTATTTT. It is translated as CASSKDGGADTQYF.

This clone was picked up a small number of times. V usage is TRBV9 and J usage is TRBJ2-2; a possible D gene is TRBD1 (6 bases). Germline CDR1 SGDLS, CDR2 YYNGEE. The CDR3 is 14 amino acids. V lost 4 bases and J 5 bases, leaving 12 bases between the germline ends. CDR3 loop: CASSPTGMTGELFF. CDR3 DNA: TGTGCCAGCAGCCCTACAGGGATGACCGGGGAGCTGTTTTTT. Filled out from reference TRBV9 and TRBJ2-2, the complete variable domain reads DSGVTQTPKHLITATGQRVTLRCSPRSGDLSVYWYQQSLDQGLQFLIQYYNGEERAKGNILERFSAQQFPDLHSELNLSSLELGDSALYFCASSPTGMTGELFFGEGSRLTVL.

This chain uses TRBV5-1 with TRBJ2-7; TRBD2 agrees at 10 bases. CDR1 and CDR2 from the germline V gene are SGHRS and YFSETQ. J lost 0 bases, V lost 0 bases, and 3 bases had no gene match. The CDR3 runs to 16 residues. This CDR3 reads CASSLASGGLSYEQYF. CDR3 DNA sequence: TGCGCCAGCAGCTTGGCTAGCGGGGGACTCTCCTACGAGCAGTACTTC. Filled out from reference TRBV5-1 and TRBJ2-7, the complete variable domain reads KAGVTQTPRYLIKTRGQQVTLSCSPISGHRSVSWYQQTPGQGLQFLFEYFSETQRNKGNFPGRFSGRQFSNSRSEMNVSTLELGDSALYLCASSLASGGLSYEQYFGPGTRLTVT.

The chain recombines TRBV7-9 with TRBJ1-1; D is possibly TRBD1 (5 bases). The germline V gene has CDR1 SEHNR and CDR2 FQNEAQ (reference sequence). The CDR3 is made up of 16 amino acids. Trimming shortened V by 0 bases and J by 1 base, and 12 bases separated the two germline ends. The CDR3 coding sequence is TGTGCCAGCAGCTTAGCGTTTGGGGCCGAGAACACTGAAGCTTTCTTT. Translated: CASSLAFGAENTEAFF.

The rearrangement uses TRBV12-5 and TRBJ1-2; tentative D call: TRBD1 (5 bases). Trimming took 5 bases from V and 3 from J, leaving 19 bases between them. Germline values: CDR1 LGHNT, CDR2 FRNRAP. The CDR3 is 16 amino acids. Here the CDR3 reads CASGGPREGLYYGYTF. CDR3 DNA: TGTGCTAGTGGTGGACCTAGGGAGGGGCTTTACTATGGCTACACCTTC.

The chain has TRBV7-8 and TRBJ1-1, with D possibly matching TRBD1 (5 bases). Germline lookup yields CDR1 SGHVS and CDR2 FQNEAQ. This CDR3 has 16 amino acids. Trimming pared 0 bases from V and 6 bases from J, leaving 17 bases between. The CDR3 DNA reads TGTGCCAGCAGCTTAGCGTTGGCCGGGGGTTCTCCTGAAGCTTTCTTT. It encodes CASSLALAGGSPEAFF.

The CDR3 sequence is CASSLGHPSSYNEQFF. In nucleotides, the CDR3 is TGTGCCAGCAGCTTGGGACACCCGAGCTCCTACAATGAGCAGTTCTTC. The gene calls are TRBV5-4 and TRBJ2-1, with unresolved D. CDR3 length: 16 residues. Germline CDR1 reads SGHNT; CDR2 reads YYREEE (reference sequence). Trimming took off 0 bases at V and 0 bases at J, with 10 bases between the two ends.

CDR3 sequence: CASSETAGTSTETQYF. CDR3 DNA: TGCGCCAGCAGTGAAACCGCCGGGACTAGCACGGAGACCCAGTACTTC. This chain joins TRBV10-2 and TRBJ2-5; 9 bases map to TRBD2. This CDR3 comprises 16 residues. V shed 3 bases and J 5 bases; nucleotides not matched to a gene: 10. Germline assignment: CDR1 WSHSY and CDR2 SAAADI.